This T cell receptor beta chain was profiled in a study of vaccination effects on CD4 cells after COVID-19. About the study: They grew under 2.5 million PBMC in each well, adding 10 IU/ml IL-2 and about 9.9 ug/ml peptides.

Once cultured for approximately eleven days, the cells underwent separation to obtain CD4+ T cells. The CDR3 totals 13 residues. In germline, CDR1 is SGHRS, CDR2 YFSETQ. With 0 bases removed from V and 4 bases from J, the gap between germline ends came to 8 bases. The assay was immunoSEQ multiplex PCR, and TCRdb's table has in-frame clones only and misses some. The table has 35,000 to 40,000 clones, under 85% seen once. Study-wide findings and caveats: Convalescent patients were scarce in the study, and it lacked early post-infection timepoints. Infection-derived and vaccine-derived clones contracted markedly late after vaccination.

About this clone: Antigen specificity is unknown.

Specimen: CD4+ T cells from PBMCs cultured without peptide, collected before COVID-19 vaccination. The V and J genes are TRBV5-1 and TRBJ2-7, with D perhaps TRBD1 (5 bases). The sequence came from a human donor who received a COVID-19 vaccine. The CDR3: CASSLDRLYEQYF. CDR3 bases: TGCGCCAGCAGCTTGGACAGGCTTTACGAGCAGTACTTC.